These 11 T cell receptor beta chains originate from one sample sequenced in a study of beta chain features in type 1 diabetes. All of the isolated RNA was reverse transcribed, so expressed TCRB transcripts were sequenced. Using immunoSEQ multiplex PCR, the repertoire was profiled, and TCRdb retains in-frame clones only, with some absent. Counted here are around 200,000 clones, around 13% occurring once; the ten biggest clones make up approximately 0.62%. The specimen sequenced was central memory CD4+ T cells from blood. The receptors derive from a woman under 30 in good health.

This clone has only a few counts. The rearrangement links TRBV18 to TRBJ2-7, with D perhaps matching TRBD2 (6 bases). Between the trimmed V and J ends, which lost 3 bases and 0 bases, there was a span of 9 bases. The CDR3 covers 14 residues. Germline assignment: CDR1 KGHSH and CDR2 LQKENI. For the CDR3, the DNA is TGTGCCAGCTCACCGAGGGACTTCTCCTACGAGCAGTACTTC. The encoded protein is CASSPRDFSYEQYF.

This clone was found a few times. This chain connects TRBV18 to TRBJ2-1, with 9 bases matching TRBD2. The V and J ends lost 4 bases and 0 bases, in that order; junction bases with no gene match: 7. The CDR3 spans 17 residues. Germline CDR1 reads KGHSH; CDR2 reads LQKENI. The CDR3, as DNA: TGTGCCAGCTCACGCACGACTAGCGGTAGCTCCTACAATGAGCAGTTCTTC. Its protein is CASSRTTSGSSYNEQFF. Based on the CDR3 plus reference TRBV18 and TRBJ2-1, the full variable domain is NAGVMQNPRHLVRRRGQEARLRCSPMKGHSHVYWYRQLPEEGLKFMVYLQKENIIDESGMPKERFSAEFPKEGPSILRIQQVVRGDSAAYFCASSRTTSGSSYNEQFFGPGTRLTVL.

The chain recombines TRBV5-4 with TRBJ2-6, with 12 bases that match TRBD1. The CDR3 is made up of 18 amino acids. The J segment lost 4 bases and the V segment lost 2 bases, leaving 7 bases of the junction unmatched. Germline lookup yields CDR1 SGHNT and CDR2 YYREEE (reference sequence). CDR3 protein: CASSLTGTGGAGANVLTF. The CDR3 DNA follows: TGTGCCAGCAGCTTAACCGGGACAGGGGGCGCCGGGGCCAACGTCCTGACTTTC.

The CDR3 region is CASTLGTSGMEQFF. The CDR3, as DNA: TGCGCCAGCACCCTCGGGACTAGCGGGATGGAGCAGTTCTTC. The chain is built from TRBV5-1 and TRBJ2-1, with 13 bases identical to TRBD2. Trimming at V came to 6 bases and at J to 10 bases, leaving 7 bases not matched to a gene. CDR1 SGHRS and CDR2 YFSETQ come from the germline V gene. The CDR3 totals 14 residues.

This clone came up many times. As DNA, the CDR3 is TGTGCCAGCAGCTTATGGAGCGGGAGGGCTTACGAGCAGTACTTC. Its translation is CASSLWSGRAYEQYF. The chain couples TRBV7-9 to TRBJ2-7, with 10 bases matching TRBD2. Germline V gene sequence: CDR1 SEHNR, CDR2 FQNEAQ (reference sequence). J gave up 4 bases and V 2 bases, and 5 bases lay outside the gene matches. This CDR3 comprises 15 residues. The full variable domain, in which reference TRBV7-9 and TRBJ2-7 provide the parts outside the CDR3, is DTGVSQNPRHKITKRGQNVTFRCDPISEHNRLYWYRQTLGQGPEFLTYFQNEAQLEKSRLLSDRFSAERPKGSFSTLEIQRTEQGDSAMYLCASSLWSGRAYEQYFGPGTRLTVT.

This clone occurred a few times. The chain is built from TRBV4-1 and TRBJ1-4; D unresolved. V lost 1 base, J lost 0 bases, and 6 bases lay in between. This CDR3 region has 15 residues. Germline values: CDR1 MGHRA, CDR2 YSYEKL. CDR3 nucleotide sequence: TGCGCCAGCAGCCAAGTACTAGCAACTAATGAAAAACTGTTTTTT. Translating it yields CASSQVLATNEKLFF.

The chain links TRBV7-3 to TRBJ1-1; D not resolved. This CDR3 is built from 14 residues. Germline CDR1 SGHTA, CDR2 FQGTGA. V shed 4 bases and J shed 5 bases, with 14 bases lying between them. CDR3 region: CASSSHGLGTEAFF. CDR3 coding DNA: TGTGCCAGCAGCTCCCACGGACTGGGGACTGAAGCTTTCTTT.

There are a few counts of this clone. The rearrangement joins TRBV27 to TRBJ2-7; D not certain. CDR1 is MNHEY, CDR2 SMNVEV, per germline (reference sequence). The V end was cut by 7 bases, the J end by 4 bases, with 14 bases between. The CDR3 has 13 residues. The CDR3 sequence: CASNGRSRYEQYF. The CDR3 coding sequence is TGTGCCAGCAATGGCCGCTCGCGGTACGAGCAGTACTTC.

There are a few counts of this clone. This chain joins TRBV2 and TRBJ2-5, with D unresolved. The V gene lost 7 bases and the J gene lost 1 base, with 13 bases spanning the gap. Germline CDR1 is SNHLY and CDR2 is FYNNEI. The CDR3 loop spans 14 amino acids. The CDR3 nucleotides are TGTGCCAGCAACAATCGGGTACTCCAAGAGACCCAGTACTTC. Translation gives CASNNRVLQETQYF.

The V call is TRBV2, the J call TRBJ1-1, with 8 positions matching TRBD1. Unmatched junction bases numbered 4, after V lost 9 bases and J lost 1 base. The V gene's germline CDR1 is SNHLY and CDR2 FYNNEI. The CDR3 has 13 residues. The CDR3 spells CASEDRANTEAFF. The CDR3 DNA sequence: TGTGCCAGTGAGGACAGGGCGAACACTGAAGCTTTCTTT.

This chain connects TRBV10-3 to TRBJ1-5; tentative D call: TRBD1 (5 bases). CDR3 length: 16 residues. Trimming took off 2 bases at V and 4 bases at J, with 15 bases between the two ends. In germline, CDR1 is ENHRY, CDR2 SYGVKD. The CDR3 sequence: CAISEKAGLQNQPQHF. The CDR3 coding sequence is TGTGCCATCAGTGAGAAGGCAGGGCTGCAGAATCAGCCCCAGCATTTT.